Sequencing of this T cell receptor (beta chain) was carried out in a study of regulatory T cells. Overall study findings and caveats: Regulatory T cells showed the strongest V-J pair restriction and V/J gene skewing among patient repertoires. Hydrophobic residues at CDR3 positions 6 and 7 were enriched in conventional CD4+ T cells of CD3G-deficient patients.

As regards this clone: Its antigen remains unidentified.

The length of the CDR3 is 16 residues. The V end lost 0 bases, the J end lost 1 base, and 13 bases lay between the germline ends. CDR1 and CDR2 from the germline V gene are SGHDT and YYEEEE. Primers: 52 TRBV forward and 13 TRBJ reverse. Using immunoSEQ multiplex PCR, the repertoire was profiled, and TCRdb retains in-frame clones only, with some absent. The repertoire includes over 25,000 clones, approximately 90% of them detected once, and 1.5% to 1.9% sits in the top ten. A couple of CD3G-deficient patients had more severe autoimmunity; all had some. Patients aged 2 to 39 years had fewer naive and more memory CD4+ and CD8+ T cells. Regulatory (CD25-high CD127-low) and conventional (CD25-low CD127-high) CD4+ T cells were sorted separately.

The sequenced material came from conventional CD4+ T cells sorted from blood. The rearrangement uses TRBV5-6 and TRBJ2-5; D is perhaps TRBD1 (5 bases). This sequence originates from a person under 30 with CD3G deficiency. Here the CDR3 reads CASSLGLTDLQETQYF. DNA for the CDR3: TGTGCCAGCAGCTTGGGATTGACAGACCTCCAAGAGACCCAGTACTTC.